This is a list of T cell receptor beta chains from one sample in a study of OX40 agonist ivuxolimab in advanced cancers. Data came from immunoSEQ multiplex PCR; TCRdb stores just in-frame clones and leaves some out. The data hold 60,000 to 70,000 clones, with roughly four fifths observed a single time. Sequenced material: CD4+ or CD8+ T cells sorted from blood, taken in a trial of the OX40 agonist ivuxolimab. All receptors derive from an adult with an advanced solid tumor such as melanoma, head and neck, liver or kidney cancer. Both conserved end residues are part of each CDR3.

V gene: TRBV2; J gene: TRBJ1-2; CDR3 protein: CASSETALIGYTF
V gene: TRBV7-3; J gene: TRBJ1-2; CDR3 protein: CARQYYGYTF
V gene: TRBV2; J gene: TRBJ2-3; CDR3 protein: CASSDVGTDTQYF
V gene: TRBV6-1; J gene: TRBJ2-1; CDR3 protein: CASKFESYNEQFF
V gene: TRBV6-4; J gene: TRBJ1-1; CDR3 protein: CASRGHQLNTEAFF
V gene: TRBV7-9; J gene: TRBJ1-3; CDR3 protein: CASSGAGRGNTIYF
V gene: TRBV7-2; J gene: TRBJ1-1; CDR3 protein: CASSRSRQIEAFF
V gene: TRBV6-1; J gene: TRBJ1-5; CDR3 protein: CASEGTQNQPQHF
V gene: TRBV28; J gene: TRBJ1-1; CDR3 protein: CASTPPGGGYTEAFF
V gene: TRBV5-8; J gene: TRBJ2-5; CDR3 protein: CASSYDSQETQYF
V gene: TRBV5-1; J gene: TRBJ2-5; CDR3 protein: CASSEVQETQYF
V gene: TRBV29-1; J gene: TRBJ1-2; CDR3 protein: CSAAEGRGTNYGYTF
V gene: TRBV2; J gene: TRBJ1-5; CDR3 protein: CASRGGQDQPQHF
V gene: TRBV2; J gene: TRBJ2-3; CDR3 protein: CASVASGGMVDTQYF
V gene: TRBV12-5; J gene: TRBJ1-1; CDR3 protein: CASGLGGPLGTEAFF
V gene: TRBV7-8; J gene: TRBJ2-7; CDR3 protein: CASSQDGTYEQYF
V gene: TRBV10-3; J gene: TRBJ2-7; CDR3 protein: CAITGDRSYEQYF
V gene: TRBV2; J gene: TRBJ1-2; CDR3 protein: CASSVSQGPLRGYTF
V gene: TRBV7-9; J gene: TRBJ2-3; CDR3 protein: CASSLGSGRTDTQYF
V gene: TRBV7-9; J gene: TRBJ2-1; CDR3 protein: CASSTNVGTGGREQFF
V gene: TRBV6-5; J gene: TRBJ1-2; CDR3 protein: CASSAYGGYTF
V gene: TRBV28; J gene: TRBJ1-1; CDR3 protein: CASVKGTGGTEAFF